This TCR beta chain was sequenced in a study of shared clonotypes between healthy human individuals. For this clone: Its antigen is not identified.

The CDR3 runs to 16 residues. With 0 bases clipped from V and 6 bases from J, the junction kept 8 bases outside the gene matches. The V gene's germline CDR1 is SGHRS and CDR2 YFSETQ. TCRdb's table, derived via immunoSEQ multiplex PCR, lists solely in-frame clones and lacks some. This table holds hundreds of thousands of clones, 70% to 80% found once. There were no recent acute infections or vaccinations among the donors, who were healthy HIV-negative adults. Whole-study results and caveats: It was the few donors that limited the genetic and exposure-history diversity represented.

The chain uses TRBV5-1 and TRBJ2-1, with 8 bases fitting TRBD2. The receptor's source is a middle-aged woman in good health. Some clones in this sample may be carry-over from other donors' samples. Sequencing was carried out using PBMCs. In DNA, the CDR3 is TGCGCCAGCAGCTTGGGTGCAGCGGGAGCGGGCAATGAGCAGTTCTTC. Encoded protein: CASSLGAAGAGNEQFF.